The 26 T cell receptor beta chains presented below share a single source sample, sequenced in a study of blood T cells in healthy people across ages. Combining a sample-barcoded 5' primer with a J-beta primer mix, a second PCR ran for roughly 7 to 12 cycles. Each CDR3 protein gets one entry after TCRdb re-called the 5' RACE reads with MiXCR. The data contain roughly 1,500,000 distinct CDR3 sequences, approximately 32% of them singletons. Sequencing was done on a sample of blood. Every receptor here comes from a woman aged 25 to 39 in good health.

This clonotype has more than one count but fewer than ten. This chain uses TRBV29-1 with TRBJ1-2; D remains unclear. The V end was cut by 7 bases, the J end by 2 bases, with 8 bases between. CDR3 length: 11 residues. CDR1 is SQVTM and CDR2 is ANQGSEA in the germline V gene. CDR3 in DNA: TGCAGCGCTGTGACCAACTATGGCTACACCTTC. It translates to CSAVTNYGYTF.

As for this clonotype: One end of the junction varies from germline; a read error may be responsible. The V call is TRBV3-1, the J call TRBJ1-1; no clear D. This CDR3 comprises 12 residues. CDR1 and CDR2 (germline): LGHDT, YNNKEL (reference sequence). For the CDR3, the DNA is TGTGCCGGCAGCGGACCGAACACTGAAGCTTTCTTT. It specifies CAGSGPNTEAFF.

This clonotype was detected only a few times. The chain couples TRBV6-2 or TRBV6-3 to TRBJ2-3; possibly TRBD1 for D (5 bases). The germline gives CDR1 MNHEY, CDR2 SVGEGT. Trimming took off 0 bases at V and 2 bases at J, with 12 bases between the two ends. There are 16 residues in the CDR3. This chain's CDR3 is CASSYSSRVDTDTQYF. CDR3 in DNA: TGTGCCAGCAGTTACTCTAGCAGGGTGGACACAGATACGCAGTATTTT.

There are a few counts of this clonotype. The chain has TRBV12-3 or TRBV12-4 and TRBJ1-5, with TRBD1 matching 7 bases. CDR3 length: 17 residues. With V trimmed by 3 bases and J by 0 bases, 8 bases remained unmatched. The CDR3 bases are TGTGCCAGCAGTTTTGTGGGACAGCGGAATAGCAATCAGCCCCAGCATTTT. This sequence encodes CASSFVGQRNSNQPQHF.

This chain joins TRBV3-1 and TRBJ2-7; D gene unclear. Per germline, CDR1 LGHDT and CDR2 YNNKEL (reference sequence). There are 14 residues in the CDR3. Trimming cost V 0 bases and J 3 bases, with 9 bases left between them. The CDR3 protein is CASSQEFEDYEQYF. The CDR3 DNA reads as TGTGCCAGCAGCCAAGAGTTTGAGGACTACGAGCAGTACTTC.

In regard to this clonotype: This may be a read error: a much more frequent sequence differs by one nucleotide. The chain joins TRBV7-2 to TRBJ1-2; D is ambiguous. V shed 8 bases and J shed 4 bases, with 20 bases lying between them. The CDR3 runs to 15 residues. CDR1 and CDR2 from the germline V gene are SGHTA and FQGNSA. The CDR3 nucleotides read TGTGCCAGCGGCTCTCAGCCCGATGGGAGCTATGGCTACACCTTC. Its protein is CASGSQPDGSYGYTF.

In its sample, this clonotype was seen a few times. This chain uses TRBV10-2 with TRBJ2-3; 7 bases are a match to TRBD2. CDR3 length: 15 amino acids. Unmatched junction bases numbered 6, after V lost 6 bases and J lost 0 bases. Germline values: CDR1 WSHSY, CDR2 SAAADI. The CDR3: CASRQTSSSTDTQYF. DNA for the CDR3: TGCGCCAGCAGACAGACTAGCTCCAGCACAGATACGCAGTATTTT.

This clonotype was seen only a few times. This chain uses TRBV2 with TRBJ2-5; 11 bases map to TRBD1. CDR1 SNHLY and CDR2 FYNNEI come from the germline V gene. CDR3 length: 14 amino acids. Losses at the gene ends were 4 bases for V and 5 bases for J; bases not matched to a gene: 3. DNA of the CDR3: TGTGCCAGCAGTGCGGACAGGGGGCGGGAGACCCAGTACTTC. This sequence encodes CASSADRGRETQYF.

The chain recombines TRBV11-2 with TRBJ2-4; D not certain. The J call could be wrong; TRBJ2-7 is a better fit for the DNA end. Germline assignment: CDR1 SGHAT and CDR2 FQNNGV. The CDR3 totals 14 residues. CDR3 DNA sequence: TGTGCCAGCAGCGAACGGACCGCGCGTGACGAGCAGTACTTC. As protein: CASSERTARDEQYF.

This clonotype has a handful of counts. This rearrangement joins TRBV2 to TRBJ2-1; 8 bases are a match to TRBD2. CDR1 SNHLY and CDR2 FYNNEI come from the germline V gene. The CDR3 spans 14 residues. Germline trimming cut 5 bases from V and 4 bases from J; bases unmatched to any gene: 4. CDR3 DNA: TGTGCCAGCAGTCGTAGCGGGGTTTACAATGAGCAGTTCTTC. Residues: CASSRSGVYNEQFF.

This chain uses TRBV7-9 with TRBJ2-7; 9 nucleotides line up with TRBD1. The junction had 25 bases not matched to a gene; V was cut back by 7 bases and J by 3 bases. The germline gives CDR1 SEHNR, CDR2 FQNEAQ (reference sequence). CDR3 size: 20 residues. DNA of the CDR3: TGTGCCAGCAACGATAGGGGACCGGGACAGGGCATGGGTTCGGTCTACGAGCAGTACTTC. This sequence encodes CASNDRGPGQGMGSVYEQYF.

V is TRBV27 and J is TRBJ2-1; D is perhaps TRBD2 (5 bases). The germline V gene encodes CDR1 MNHEY and CDR2 SMNVEV (reference sequence). CDR3 size: 15 residues. Deletions cut 6 bases from V and 7 bases from J, with 19 bases between. The DNA of the CDR3 is TGTGCCAGCAGCATGATCGCCGGGAAGGGTAATGAGCAGTTCTTC. Translating it yields CASSMIAGKGNEQFF.

The chain links TRBV7-9 to TRBJ1-1; D call uncertain. V dropped 1 base and J dropped 7 bases, with 16 bases sitting between them. CDR3 length equals 15 residues. Germline CDR1 is SEHNR and CDR2 is FQNEAQ (reference sequence). Here the CDR3 DNA reads TGTGCCAGCAGCTTAGTGGGGTCGTCGTTAGGTGAAGCTTTCTTT. This sequence encodes CASSLVGSSLGEAFF. Using reference TRBV7-9 and TRBJ1-1 for the parts outside the CDR3, the full variable domain is DTGVSQNPRHKITKRGQNVTFRCDPISEHNRLYWYRQTLGQGPEFLTYFQNEAQLEKSRLLSDRFSAERPKGSFSTLEIQRTEQGDSAMYLCASSLVGSSLGEAFFGQGTRLTVV.

J is TRBJ1-2 and V is TRBV2; D gene unclear. Trimming took off 4 bases at V and 12 bases at J, with 21 bases between the two ends. In germline, CDR1 is SNHLY, CDR2 FYNNEI. This CDR3 comprises 14 residues. CDR3 sequence (DNA): TGTGCCAGCAGTGCGAACGGGCAACTATTTAGGGACACCTTC. Amino acid sequence: CASSANGQLFRDTF.

This clonotype was counted only a few times. The V and J genes are TRBV29-1 and TRBJ2-6; D uncertain. The germline V and J ends were trimmed by 5 bases and 1 base, with 6 bases remaining between them. The CDR3 runs to 13 residues. The germline V gene has CDR1 SQVTM and CDR2 ANQGSEA. CDR3 sequence reads: CSVSPSGANVLTF. CDR3 in DNA: TGCAGCGTTTCCCCATCTGGGGCCAACGTCCTGACTTTC.

The gene calls are TRBV7-9 and TRBJ2-6, with 9 bases aligning to TRBD1. Trimming cost V 8 bases and J 0 bases; bases outside gene matches: 8. This CDR3 has 17 amino acids. Germline CDR1 SEHNR, CDR2 FQNEAQ (reference sequence). This CDR3 is CASPLGQGDSGANVLTF. DNA of the CDR3: TGTGCCAGCCCCCTGGGACAGGGAGACTCTGGGGCCAACGTCCTGACTTTC.

J is TRBJ2-3 and V is TRBV12-3 or TRBV12-4, with 9 bases fitting TRBD1. The CDR3 sequence is 20 residues long. V lost 7 bases to trimming and J lost 4 bases; unmatched junction nucleotides: 24. CDR3 region: CASKHYRGLLAEAGADTQYF. CDR3 nucleotides: TGTGCCAGCAAACACTACAGGGGGCTGCTAGCGGAGGCCGGAGCAGATACGCAGTATTTT.

This clonotype was picked up a small number of times. J is TRBJ2-1 and V is TRBV7-9; maybe TRBD2 (6 bases). With 5 bases removed from V and 15 bases from J, the gap between germline ends came to 23 bases. There are 14 residues in the CDR3. CDR1 and CDR2 (germline): SEHNR, FQNEAQ (reference sequence). CDR3 sequence reads: CASSHLRDSFSAFF. Here the CDR3 DNA reads TGTGCCAGCAGCCACCTTCGGGACTCCTTTAGTGCGTTCTTC.

This clonotype was seen many times. This sequence joins TRBV5-5 and TRBJ2-7, with a tentative D call TRBD2 (6 bases). Trimming cost V 1 base and J 2 bases, with 10 bases left between them. CDR3 length: 14 amino acids. Germline loops: CDR1 SGHKS, CDR2 YYEKEE (reference sequence). CDR3 sequence reads: CASSLFGGAYEQYF. The DNA for the CDR3 is TGTGCCAGCAGCTTGTTCGGCGGGGCCTACGAGCAGTACTTC.

This chain links TRBV9 with TRBJ2-3, with TRBD2 as a possible D gene (6 bases). The CDR3 contains 16 residues. CDR1 is SGDLS and CDR2 is YYNGEE in the germline V gene. Trimming took off 2 bases at V and 3 bases at J, with 16 bases between the two ends. Written as DNA, the CDR3 is TGTGCCAGCAGCGTTCTAGCGAGAGAGGGTACAGATACGCAGTATTTT. Translation gives CASSVLAREGTDTQYF.

This rearrangement joins TRBV4-1 to TRBJ2-5, with 12 nucleotides matching TRBD2. This CDR3 is 17 amino acids long. In germline, CDR1 is MGHRA, CDR2 YSYEKL. V lost 1 base, J lost 5 bases, and 8 bases stayed unmatched. The CDR3 DNA reads as TGCGCCAGCAGCCAAGCTCCTAGCGGGAGGGGGGGGGAGACCCAGTACTTC. Translating gives CASSQAPSGRGGETQYF.

This clonotype was observed at least ten times. The chain uses TRBV12-3 or TRBV12-4 and TRBJ2-6; no firm D call. The CDR3 spans 15 residues. With 3 bases removed from V and 0 bases from J, the gap between germline ends came to 6 bases. The CDR3 coding sequence is TGTGCCAGCAGTTTTGAGGTCTCTGGGGCCAACGTCCTGACTTTC. It encodes CASSFEVSGANVLTF.

This clonotype has only a few counts. The chain recombines TRBV27 with TRBJ1-2; TRBD1 matches at 8 bases. CDR3 size: 15 residues. Trimming took 5 bases from V and 0 from J; bases not matched to a gene: 5. The V gene's germline CDR1 is MNHEY and CDR2 SMNVEV (reference sequence). The CDR3 reads CASSDRGWANYGYTF. DNA for the CDR3: TGTGCCAGCAGTGACAGGGGATGGGCTAACTATGGCTACACCTTC.

The V call is TRBV30, the J call TRBJ2-1; no definite D call. The CDR3 loop spans 11 amino acids. Germline CDR1 reads GTSNPN; CDR2 reads SVGIG (reference sequence). Trimming pared 1 base from V and 8 bases from J, leaving 6 bases between. This chain's CDR3 is CAWSGGYEQFF. In nucleotides, the CDR3 is TGTGCCTGGAGTGGAGGATATGAGCAGTTCTTC.

This clonotype has just a few counts. The chain carries TRBV6-1 and TRBJ2-7; no reliable D call. The end of the DNA fits TRBJ2-5 better, so the J call may be wrong. The germline CDR1 and CDR2 sequences are MNHNS and SASEGT. This CDR3 has 13 residues. The CDR3 is CASRTQFMETQYF. CDR3 nucleotide sequence: TGTGCCAGCAGGACCCAGTTTATGGAGACCCAGTACTTC.

As for this clonotype: At one boundary the junction diverges from the germline segment, which might be a read error. CDR3 sequence: CATSEKLFF. In DNA form, the CDR3 reads TGTGCAACTAGTGAAAAACTGTTTTTT. The V call is TRBV24-1, the J call TRBJ1-4; unclear D gene. Germline-derived CDR1 and CDR2 are KGHDR and SFDVKD. The CDR3 consists of 9 residues.